This T cell receptor (beta chain) was sequenced during a study of blood T cell repertoires in COVID-19. The overall study: Acute and convalescent COVID-19 samples came from the United States, Italy and Spain. Nucleic acid was either cDNA or gDNA, and it came from T cells, B-cell-depleted T cells, or PBMCs.

Authors' processing steps: Nucleated cell counts were estimated from reference gene primer amplification. The protocol was immunoSEQ multiplex PCR, while the TCRdb copy is restricted to in-frame clones and leaves out a portion. The D gene and trimming were derived from the DNA, and the V and J assignments and clone size from that table. Among some 190,000 clones listed, around 85% were seen once. V lost 4 bases, J lost 6 bases, and 13 bases stayed unmatched. Germline loops: CDR1 SGHNT, CDR2 YYREEE (reference sequence). This CDR3 contains 16 residues. This clone was seen more than once but under ten times.

Sequencing used peripheral blood. The chain is built from TRBV5-4 and TRBJ2-3; 8 nucleotides align to TRBD2. This clonotype was sampled from a woman aged 55-75 years with acute or convalescent COVID-19. This chain's CDR3 is CASSHRLAGGGDTQYF. The CDR3 DNA sequence: TGTGCCAGCAGCCACCGGTTGGCGGGAGGTGGGGATACGCAGTATTTT.